The 32 T cell receptor beta chains reported below all come from one sample, sequenced in a study of shared clonotypes between healthy human individuals. Generated by immunoSEQ multiplex PCR, the TCRdb table keeps only in-frame clones and is missing some. The sample has 2 million to 2.5 million clones; approximately 95% are singletons. The sequenced material came from naive CD4+ T cells sorted from blood. Noted subset: CD45RA+ positively selected. These receptors originate from a man aged 18 to 30 in good health.

CDR3: CAISLNRNMYF. Written as DNA, the CDR3 is TGTGCCATCAGTCTAAATCGTAATATGTACTTC. The chain carries TRBV10-3 and TRBJ2-7; no firm D call. CDR1 is ENHRY, CDR2 SYGVKD, per germline. This CDR3 has 11 residues. With 5 bases removed from V and 12 bases from J, the gap between germline ends came to 14 bases.

The rearrangement links TRBV7-9 to TRBJ2-2; no definite D call. The CDR3 runs to 11 residues. Germline loops: CDR1 SEHNR, CDR2 FQNEAQ (reference sequence). Here the CDR3 reads CPPGITGELFF. CDR3 DNA sequence: TGTCCCCCCGGCATCACCGGGGAGCTGTTTTTT.

The V gene is TRBV30, the J gene TRBJ1-2, with a possible D match to TRBD1 (5 bases). The CDR3 spans 14 residues. CDR1 and CDR2 (germline): GTSNPN, SVGIG (reference sequence). Trimming took off 2 bases at V and 3 bases at J, with 13 bases between the two ends. The CDR3 loop reads CAWSPGQVDYGYTF. For the CDR3, the DNA is TGTGCCTGGAGTCCAGGGCAGGTGGACTATGGCTACACCTTC.

CDR3 loop: CATSRDPGFGTEAFF. In DNA, the CDR3 is TGTGCCACCAGCAGAGATCCGGGGTTTGGCACTGAAGCTTTCTTT. The genes are TRBV15 and TRBJ1-1; D unresolved. Germline V gives CDR1 LNHNV, CDR2 YYDKDF (reference sequence). CDR3 length: 15 residues. V lost 0 bases, J lost 4 bases, and 12 bases lay in between.

This chain uses TRBV4-1 with TRBJ1-5; D not certain. The CDR3 consists of 16 residues. Germline V gene data show CDR1 as MGHRA and CDR2 as YSYEKL. Trimming pared 2 bases from V and 0 bases from J, leaving 11 bases between. The CDR3 coding sequence is TGCGCCAGCAGCCAATTGGGTTACCTTAGCAATCAGCCCCAGCATTTT. It codes for CASSQLGYLSNQPQHF.

The V call is TRBV7-2, the J call TRBJ2-5, with TRBD2 matching 8 bases. Germline V gene lookup returns CDR1 SGHTA and CDR2 FQGNSA. The CDR3 extends over 13 amino acids. V was clipped by 0 bases and J by 11 bases; unmatched bases: 5. In DNA, the CDR3 is TGTGCCAGCAGCTTAGCACGACTAGCGCTACAGTACTTC. Its translation: CASSLARLALQYF.

This chain links TRBV5-1 with TRBJ2-5; 14 nucleotides line up with TRBD2. This CDR3 region has 16 residues. V dropped 0 bases and J dropped 4; count of bases not matched to a gene: 2. Germline CDR1 SGHRS, CDR2 YFSETQ. CDR3 DNA: TGCGCCAGCAGCTTGGGCGGGACTAGCGGGGGAGAGACCCAGTACTTC. It translates to CASSLGGTSGGETQYF.

J is TRBJ1-2 and V is TRBV5-3; TRBD1 agrees at 11 bases. Being an ORF, TRBV5-3 has a function that is uncertain. The CDR3 contains 18 residues. The ends lost 3 bases at V and 2 bases at J; junction bases unmatched: 12. The CDR3 sequence: CARSYTGQGAPSNYGYTF. The CDR3 nucleotides are TGTGCCAGAAGCTACACTGGACAGGGGGCTCCCTCGAACTATGGCTACACCTTC.

This chain connects TRBV19 to TRBJ1-6; 7 bases line up with TRBD1. Germline CDR1 and CDR2: LNHDA and SQIVND (reference sequence). Germline trimming cut 10 bases from V and 9 bases from J; bases unmatched to any gene: 9. CDR3 length: 13 residues. Here the CDR3 reads CATDDREGSPLHF. The CDR3 bases are TGTGCCACCGATGACAGGGAAGGTTCACCCCTCCACTTT.

This sequence joins TRBV19 and TRBJ1-5; weak D call: TRBD1 (6 bases). Trimming removed 6 bases from V and 7 bases from J, with 19 bases in between. CDR1 is LNHDA, CDR2 SQIVND, per germline (reference sequence). The CDR3 is made up of 15 amino acids. CDR3 protein: CASSSRGGIKQPQHF. In nucleotides, the CDR3 is TGTGCCAGTAGCTCCCGAGGGGGAATCAAACAGCCCCAGCATTTT.

The count of this clone is one. The genes are TRBV7-9 and TRBJ2-3; 7 bases agree with TRBD2. V trimming: 0 bases; J trimming: 0 bases; junction bases outside the gene matches: 3. The CDR3 loop spans 16 amino acids. Germline CDR1 reads SEHNR; CDR2 reads FQNEAQ (reference sequence). In DNA, the CDR3 is TGTGCCAGCAGCTTAGCAAGTAGCGGGAGCACAGATACGCAGTATTTT. Translation: CASSLASSGSTDTQYF.

This chain joins TRBV11-1 and TRBJ2-3; 7 bases line up with TRBD2. The CDR3 is made up of 18 amino acids. V lost 1 base to trimming and J lost 7 bases; unmatched junction nucleotides: 17. CDR1 is SGHAT and CDR2 is FQDESV in the germline V gene (reference sequence). The DNA of the CDR3 is TGTGCCAGCAGCTTAGATGGCCCCGAAGCGGGGCGACCGAATACGCAGTATTTT. Translating gives CASSLDGPEAGRPNTQYF.

The chain has TRBV4-1 and TRBJ2-5; 13 bases agree with TRBD2. There are 16 residues in the CDR3. The germline V gene has CDR1 MGHRA and CDR2 YSYEKL. Trimming removed 2 bases from V and 5 bases from J; junction bases left unmatched: 5. CDR3 in amino acids: CASSQSRTSGGETQYF. Written as DNA, the CDR3 is TGCGCCAGCAGCCAAAGCCGGACTAGCGGGGGTGAGACCCAGTACTTC.

The chain has TRBV18 and TRBJ1-6; TRBD1 agrees at 10 bases. Germline V gene sequence: CDR1 KGHSH, CDR2 LQKENI. The CDR3 extends over 14 amino acids. V shed 4 bases and J 9 bases; nucleotides not matched to a gene: 3. The CDR3 nucleotides are TGTGCCAGCTCACTGGACAGGGGGTTTTCACCCCTCCACTTT. This encodes CASSLDRGFSPLHF.

V usage is TRBV12-2 and J usage is TRBJ2-5; the D call of TRBD2 is as the table states it, not checked on the DNA. TRBV12-2 is a pseudogene segment. CDR3 length: 17 amino acids. The CDR3 sequence: CASRLANTSGIRETQYF. In DNA, the CDR3 is TGTGCAAGTCGCTTAGCGAATACTAGCGGGATTCGAGAGACCCAGTACTTC.

V is TRBV10-3 and J is TRBJ1-2; unclear D gene. The germline V gene encodes CDR1 ENHRY and CDR2 SYGVKD. Deletions cut 0 bases from V and 8 bases from J, with 10 bases between. CDR3 size: 13 residues. In DNA form, the CDR3 reads TGTGCCATCAGTGAGTCGGGAGGGCTCGGCTACACCTTC. Amino acid sequence: CAISESGGLGYTF.

The rearrangement uses TRBV7-8 and TRBJ2-3; D is unclear. The germline V and J ends were trimmed by 1 base and 3 bases, with 14 bases remaining between them. This CDR3 region has 16 residues. Germline CDR1 reads SGHVS; CDR2 reads FQNEAQ. CDR3 protein: CASSLGVFGSTDTQYF. As DNA, the CDR3 is TGTGCCAGCAGCTTAGGGGTTTTTGGCTCAACAGATACGCAGTATTTT.

The J gene is TRBJ2-7, the V gene TRBV5-1; TRBD2 matches 8 bases. Per germline, CDR1 SGHRS and CDR2 YFSETQ. The CDR3 has 16 residues. V gave up 2 bases and J gave up 0 bases; unmatched junction bases: 7. The CDR3 region is CASSLRGLETSYEQYF. The CDR3 nucleotides read TGCGCCAGCAGCTTACGGGGACTAGAAACCTCCTACGAGCAGTACTTC. The full variable domain, its missing parts supplied by reference TRBV5-1 and TRBJ2-7, is KAGVTQTPRYLIKTRGQQVTLSCSPISGHRSVSWYQQTPGQGLQFLFEYFSETQRNKGNFPGRFSGRQFSNSRSEMNVSTLELGDSALYLCASSLRGLETSYEQYFGPGTRLTVT.

The table lists this clone with a count of one. This chain connects TRBV6-6 to TRBJ1-6, with a tentative D call TRBD1 (5 bases). CDR3 length: 14 amino acids. Germline V CDR1 and CDR2: MNHNY, SVGAGI (reference sequence). V was shortened by 8 bases and J by 6 bases, with 14 bases between the two germline ends. CDR3 residues: CASRGLWSNSPLHF. The CDR3 nucleotides are TGTGCCAGCCGGGGGTTATGGAGTAATTCACCCCTCCACTTT.

V is TRBV5-4 and J is TRBJ1-2; possibly TRBD1 for D (5 bases). This CDR3 comprises 13 residues. V lost 0 bases, J lost 8 bases, and 11 bases lay in between. In germline, CDR1 is SGHNT, CDR2 YYREEE (reference sequence). CDR3 DNA sequence: TGTGCCAGCAGCTTGGTGGGGACTGAGGGCTACACCTTC. Its translation: CASSLVGTEGYTF.

The CDR3 DNA reads as TGTGCCAGCAGCCCGACAGGGGGCGCATGGGAGACCCAGTACTTC. This sequence encodes CASSPTGGAWETQYF. V is TRBV5-4 and J is TRBJ2-5; TRBD1 matches 10 bases. CDR3 length: 15 residues. CDR1 is SGHNT and CDR2 is YYREEE in the germline V gene (reference sequence). The V segment lost 4 bases and the J segment 5 bases; nucleotides outside the gene matches: 8.

V is TRBV6-5 and J is TRBJ1-2; no clear D. This CDR3 is 14 amino acids long. Germline CDR1 MNHEY, CDR2 SVGAGI. Between the trimmed V and J ends, which lost 6 bases and 4 bases, there was a span of 15 bases. For the CDR3, the DNA is TGTGCCAGCAGGTTCGGGCAGGCATCCTATGGCTACACCTTC. It is translated as CASRFGQASYGYTF.

The rearrangement links TRBV6-5 to TRBJ1-1; 10 bases match TRBD1. This CDR3 region has 14 residues. Germline trimming cut 5 bases from V and 11 bases from J; bases unmatched to any gene: 11. Germline values: CDR1 MNHEY, CDR2 SVGAGI. The CDR3 bases are TGTGCCAGCAGTGAGGCGACAGGGGGCGAGTGGGCTTTCTTT. This sequence encodes CASSEATGGEWAFF.

The genes are TRBV6-5 and TRBJ1-1, with TRBD1 matching over 9 bases. The J segment lost 0 bases and the V segment lost 6 bases, leaving 5 bases of the junction unmatched. CDR1 MNHEY and CDR2 SVGAGI come from the germline V gene. This CDR3 is 15 amino acids long. CDR3 DNA: TGTGCCAGCAGAGGCCGGGACAGGGTGAACACTGAAGCTTTCTTT. It yields the protein CASRGRDRVNTEAFF.

The V call is TRBV4-1, the J call TRBJ2-1; 9 positions agree with TRBD2. Germline lookup yields CDR1 MGHRA and CDR2 YSYEKL. The trim removed 0 bases at V and 10 bases at J, leaving 13 bases unmatched. The CDR3 length is 17 residues. The CDR3 nucleotides are TGCGCCAGCAGCCAAGAATCTAGCGGGACGTTCCGTCGCGAGCAGTTCTTC. Encoded protein: CASSQESSGTFRREQFF.

This clone occurred once. The chain recombines TRBV19 with TRBJ1-1; a weak D match, TRBD1 (6 bases). CDR3 length equals 15 residues. V lost 3 bases and J lost 5, with 16 bases in between. From germline, CDR1 is LNHDA and CDR2 SQIVND (reference sequence). CDR3: CASSIAGAAVTEAFF. The CDR3 bases are TGTGCCAGTAGTATCGCAGGGGCGGCTGTTACTGAAGCTTTCTTT. Variable domain in full (rest from reference TRBV19 and TRBJ1-1): DGGITQSPKYLFRKEGQNVTLSCEQNLNHDAMYWYRQDPGQGLRLIYYSQIVNDFQKGDIAEGYSVSREKKESFPLTVTSAQKNPTAFYLCASSIAGAAVTEAFFGQGTRLTVV.

The chain joins TRBV5-6 to TRBJ2-2; no definite D call. CDR3 size: 15 residues. Germline V gene lookup returns CDR1 SGHDT and CDR2 YYEEEE. Trimming cost V 4 bases and J 0 bases, with 10 bases left between them. CDR3 bases: TGTGCCAGCAGCCCTGACACCGCGAACACCGGGGAGCTGTTTTTT. Translated, it gives CASSPDTANTGELFF. Based on the CDR3 plus reference TRBV5-6 and TRBJ2-2, the full variable domain is DAGVTQSPTHLIKTRGQQVTLRCSPKSGHDTVSWYQQALGQGPQFIFQYYEEEERQRGNFPDRFSGHQFPNYSSELNVNALLLGDSALYLCASSPDTANTGELFFGEGSRLTVL.

The rearrangement uses TRBV30 and TRBJ1-5; D might be TRBD1 (6 bases). The germline V gene has CDR1 GTSNPN and CDR2 SVGIG (reference sequence). This CDR3 has 14 residues. V was pared by 3 bases and J by 7 bases, with 16 bases between. The DNA of the CDR3 is TGTGCCTGGAGCAAAAGGGGGGGTGGACAGCCCCAGCATTTT. Its protein product is CAWSKRGGGQPQHF.

V and J are TRBV19 and TRBJ1-5, with D possibly TRBD1 on 5 matching bases. This CDR3 is 14 amino acids long. Germline V gives CDR1 LNHDA, CDR2 SQIVND (reference sequence). The germline V and J ends were trimmed by 10 bases and 0 bases, with 13 bases remaining between them. CDR3: CATNRLDSNQPQHF. CDR3 DNA: TGTGCCACAAACAGGTTAGATAGCAATCAGCCCCAGCATTTT.

This clone was seen only once. This chain links TRBV27 with TRBJ2-5; D unresolved. Deletions cut 5 bases from V and 2 bases from J, with 9 bases between. The CDR3 runs to 13 residues. Germline V gene lookup returns CDR1 MNHEY and CDR2 SMNVEV (reference sequence). The DNA of the CDR3 is TGTGCCAGCAGTAACAGAGCGCAAGAGACCCAGTACTTC. Its translation is CASSNRAQETQYF.

This chain connects TRBV4-1 to TRBJ2-7; D could derive from TRBD1 or TRBD2 (5 bases each). V was shortened by 2 bases and J by 5 bases, with 19 bases between the two germline ends. Germline lookup yields CDR1 MGHRA and CDR2 YSYEKL. The CDR3 consists of 16 residues. The CDR3 nucleotides read TGCGCCAGCAGCCAACCGGGACGTCACCCCGGGGACGAGCAGTACTTC. This translates into CASSQPGRHPGDEQYF.

V is TRBV10-3 and J is TRBJ2-7, with TRBD1 matching 9 bases. Looked up from germline, CDR1 is ENHRY and CDR2 is SYGVKD. Unmatched junction bases numbered 9, after V lost 8 bases and J lost 1 base. This CDR3 comprises 15 residues. The CDR3 reads CAIGGGQGQSYEQYF. Here the CDR3 DNA reads TGTGCCATCGGAGGGGGACAGGGTCAGTCCTACGAGCAGTACTTC.